These 27 T cell receptor beta chains share one sample of origin, sequenced in a study of shared clonotypes between healthy human individuals (TCRdb year 2020). Library preparation used the immunoSEQ multiplex PCR assay. Held by TCRdb, this immuneACCESS table contains in-frame sequences only and omits some clones. Under half of the omission traces to an unresolved V gene where checked; the cause of the rest is unknown. Across this sample there are roughly 2 million clones, with about 94% seen only once. The ten largest clones represent about 1.1% of the sample. For the CD8 naive samples, CD45RO-negative cells were positively selected for CCR7, yielding a CD45RA+CCR7+ population from which TemRA cells were excluded. The sample consisted of naive CD8+ T cells sorted from blood. The cell subset or site label of this sample denotes: CD45RA+CCR7+. These receptor sequences come from a man aged 18 to 29 in good health.

The rearrangement links TRBV19 to TRBJ2-3; 7 positions agree with TRBD2. Losses at the gene ends were 5 bases for V and 2 bases for J; bases not matched to a gene: 28. CDR3 length: 22 residues. CDR1 is LNHDA, CDR2 SQIVND, per germline (reference sequence). The chain's CDR3 is CASSLATFLCREANCDTDTQYF. The CDR3 nucleotides read TGTGCCAGTAGTCTGGCCACCTTCTTGTGTCGGGAGGCCAACTGTGACACAGATACGCAGTATTTT. Combining the CDR3 with reference TRBV19 and TRBJ2-3 gives the whole variable domain DGGITQSPKYLFRKEGQNVTLSCEQNLNHDAMYWYRQDPGQGLRLIYYSQIVNDFQKGDIAEGYSVSREKKESFPLTVTSAQKNPTAFYLCASSLATFLCREANCDTDTQYFGPGTRLTVL.

The CDR3 bases are TGTGCCAGCACCCCGCGGGGACTAGCGGCAGATACGCAGTATTTT. Protein sequence: CASTPRGLAADTQYF. The chain has TRBV9 and TRBJ2-3; 11 bases fit TRBD2. The V segment lost 6 bases and the J segment 4 bases; nucleotides outside the gene matches: 7. Germline V lookup: CDR1 SGDLS, CDR2 YYNGEE. The CDR3 is 15 residues long. The full variable domain, with the rest looked up from reference TRBV9 and TRBJ2-3, is DSGVTQTPKHLITATGQRVTLRCSPRSGDLSVYWYQQSLDQGLQFLIQYYNGEERAKGNILERFSAQQFPDLHSELNLSSLELGDSALYFCASTPRGLAADTQYFGPGTRLTVL.

The chain couples TRBV30 to TRBJ2-1; 12 bases fit TRBD2. Trimming took 3 bases from V and 4 from J; bases not matched to a gene: 1. CDR1 is GTSNPN and CDR2 is SVGIG in the germline V gene (reference sequence). The CDR3 is 14 amino acids. Written as DNA, the CDR3 is TGTGCCTGGAGACTAGCGGGGGGATACAATGAGCAGTTCTTC. Its translation is CAWRLAGGYNEQFF.

The chain links TRBV5-1 to TRBJ2-7; the match to TRBD2 covers 7 bases. CDR3 length: 15 amino acids. Trimming removed 0 bases from V and 6 bases from J; junction bases left unmatched: 9. In germline, CDR1 is SGHRS, CDR2 YFSETQ. CDR3 sequence reads: CASSLAAGDSLEQYF. CDR3 nucleotide sequence: TGCGCCAGCAGCTTGGCCGCGGGAGACAGCCTCGAGCAGTACTTC.

A remark on this clone: Other DNA sequences within the sample encode an identical CDR3. Written as DNA, the CDR3 is TGTGCCAGCAGCCTTTTTGGAGAGACCCAGTACTTC. As protein: CASSLFGETQYF. This chain connects TRBV7-9 to TRBJ2-5; the D is unclear. V was trimmed by 5 bases and J by 4 bases, leaving 8 bases between them. CDR3 length: 12 amino acids. Germline values: CDR1 SEHNR, CDR2 FQNEAQ (reference sequence).

The rearrangement links TRBV4-1 to TRBJ2-1; D is uncertain. Trimming shortened V by 1 base and J by 6 bases, and 16 bases separated the two germline ends. The CDR3 totals 16 residues. Germline V lookup: CDR1 MGHRA, CDR2 YSYEKL. The CDR3 here is CASSQARPALGNEQFF. The CDR3 DNA sequence: TGCGCCAGCAGCCAAGCTCGGCCGGCATTGGGCAATGAGCAGTTCTTC.

This chain links TRBV7-2 with TRBJ1-1, with D tentatively TRBD1 (5 bases). The V and J ends lost 2 bases and 5 bases respectively, with 12 bases between them. The CDR3 sequence is 14 residues long. The germline V gene has CDR1 SGHTA and CDR2 FQGNSA. The CDR3 region is CASSLIEGWTEAFF. The CDR3 DNA reads TGTGCCAGCAGCTTAATCGAGGGGTGGACTGAAGCTTTCTTT. Variable domain in full (rest from reference TRBV7-2 and TRBJ1-1): GAGVSQSPSNKVTEKGKDVELRCDPISGHTALYWYRQSLGQGLEFLIYFQGNSAPDKSGLPSDRFSAERTGGSVSTLTIQRTQQEDSAVYLCASSLIEGWTEAFFGQGTRLTVV.

In its sample, this clone was seen a few times. V and J are TRBV27 and TRBJ2-7, with 9 bases lining up with TRBD2. V gave up 3 bases and J gave up 3 bases; unmatched junction bases: 3. The CDR3 has 14 residues. CDR1 is MNHEY and CDR2 is SMNVEV in the germline V gene (reference sequence). CDR3 bases: TGTGCCAGCAGTTTTAGCGGGGGCCTCTACGAGCAGTACTTC. Its translation: CASSFSGGLYEQYF.

This chain connects TRBV29-1 to TRBJ2-1; TRBD1 is a possible D gene (5 bases). With 4 bases removed from V and 2 bases from J, the gap between germline ends came to 12 bases. The CDR3 totals 14 residues. The germline gives CDR1 SQVTM, CDR2 ANQGSEA. As DNA, the CDR3 is TGCAGCGTTGTACGGTCAGGGACCTACAATGAGCAGTTCTTC. Its translation is CSVVRSGTYNEQFF.

The chain employs TRBV9 and TRBJ2-5, with D hard to call. The CDR3 is made up of 15 amino acids. Trimming cost V 4 bases and J 3 bases, with 16 bases left between them. Germline V lookup: CDR1 SGDLS, CDR2 YYNGEE. The CDR3 loop is CASSPSGLVKETQYF. CDR3 nucleotide sequence: TGTGCCAGCAGCCCATCAGGATTAGTCAAAGAGACCCAGTACTTC.

The chain recombines TRBV29-1 with TRBJ1-2, with 8 bases identical to TRBD1. In germline, CDR1 is SQVTM, CDR2 ANQGSEA. V was pared by 3 bases and J by 4 bases, with 10 bases of the junction left unmatched. The CDR3 runs 15 residues. As DNA, the CDR3 is TGCAGCGTTGACGGGTGGGGACAGGATCTCTATGGCTACACCTTC. Amino acid sequence: CSVDGWGQDLYGYTF.

The V call is TRBV27, the J call TRBJ2-7, with 9 bases fitting TRBD2. Germline V gives CDR1 MNHEY, CDR2 SMNVEV (reference sequence). This CDR3 is 14 amino acids long. J was trimmed by 3 bases and V by 2 bases; bases with no gene match: 2. CDR3 loop: CASSLKTSGYEQYF. The CDR3 bases are TGTGCCAGCAGTTTAAAGACTAGCGGCTACGAGCAGTACTTC.

This clone showed up just a few times. The chain is built from TRBV30 and TRBJ1-6, with D tentatively TRBD1 (6 bases). This CDR3 is 14 amino acids long. Between the trimmed V and J ends, which lost 4 bases and 4 bases, there was a span of 11 bases. From germline, CDR1 is GTSNPN and CDR2 SVGIG (reference sequence). The CDR3 DNA is TGTGCCTGGAAAACTCAGGGGTATAATTCACCCCTCCACTTT. It encodes CAWKTQGYNSPLHF.

The chain employs TRBV4-3 and TRBJ2-3; tentatively, D is TRBD1 or TRBD2 (5 bases each). Germline V gene lookup returns CDR1 LGHNA and CDR2 YSLEER. The CDR3 covers 18 residues. Trimming took off 0 bases at V and 1 base at J, with 17 bases between the two ends. The CDR3 region is CASSQDTRGAIGTDTQYF. Written as DNA, the CDR3 is TGCGCCAGCAGCCAAGATACTAGAGGGGCGATAGGCACAGATACGCAGTATTTT.

The rearrangement links TRBV25-1 to TRBJ2-1; 7 bases fit TRBD1. Germline lookup yields CDR1 MGHDK and CDR2 SYGVNS. This CDR3 comprises 15 residues. V trimming: 3 bases; J trimming: 1 base; junction bases outside the gene matches: 3. This CDR3 reads CASSETGPSYNEQFF. DNA of the CDR3: TGTGCCAGCAGTGAGACAGGGCCTTCCTACAATGAGCAGTTCTTC.

This clone was picked up one time. This chain connects TRBV9 to TRBJ2-7; 9 nucleotides match TRBD1. Germline V gene lookup returns CDR1 SGDLS and CDR2 YYNGEE. V lost 3 bases, J lost 5 bases, and 9 bases stayed unmatched. The CDR3 consists of 15 residues. The CDR3 loop is CASSASGTGLNEQYF. Here the CDR3 DNA reads TGTGCCAGCAGCGCCTCCGGGACAGGGCTCAACGAGCAGTACTTC.

The chain uses TRBV19 and TRBJ1-2; D is unclear. Per germline, CDR1 LNHDA and CDR2 SQIVND (reference sequence). Between the trimmed V and J ends, which lost 4 bases and 1 base, there was a span of 13 bases. The length of the CDR3 is 15 residues. CDR3 coding DNA: TGTGCCAGTAGTAAGGTCTCGGTCAGTAACTATGGCTACACCTTC. Protein: CASSKVSVSNYGYTF.

This clone was seen only once. The chain combines TRBV5-6 with TRBJ2-1; unclear D gene. The CDR3 spans 11 residues. The V gene's germline CDR1 is SGHDT and CDR2 YYEEEE. The V end lost 1 base, the J end lost 7 bases, and 3 bases lay between the germline ends. The CDR3 sequence is CASSLLNEQFF. CDR3 bases: TGTGCCAGCAGCTTGCTTAATGAGCAGTTCTTC.

This clone was detected once. V and J are TRBV6-5 and TRBJ2-7; D gene unclear. The CDR3 has 11 residues. V lost 8 bases to trimming and J lost 3 bases, with 8 bases between them. The germline V gene encodes CDR1 MNHEY and CDR2 SVGAGI. CDR3 bases: TGTGCCAGCTCGGAGATCTACGAGCAGTACTTC. Translation gives CASSEIYEQYF.

DNA for the CDR3: TGTGCCAGTAGTTGGAGGCCCTCCTACGAGCAGTACTTC. As protein: CASSWRPSYEQYF. This chain joins TRBV19 and TRBJ2-7, with D possibly TRBD2 on 5 matching bases. From germline, CDR1 is LNHDA and CDR2 SQIVND (reference sequence). V lost 5 bases and J lost 0, with 8 bases in between. This CDR3 contains 13 residues.

This chain joins TRBV11-2 and TRBJ2-7; a weak D match, TRBD2 (5 bases). The CDR3 sequence is 13 residues long. Germline CDR1 reads SGHAT; CDR2 reads FQNNGV. V lost 0 bases, J lost 6 bases, and 9 bases lay in between. The DNA of the CDR3 is TGTGCCAGCAGCTTAGATCCGAGGGTCGAGCAGTACTTC. Translating gives CASSLDPRVEQYF.

The V and J genes are TRBV2 and TRBJ2-7; D not resolved. The CDR3 consists of 11 residues. Germline V gives CDR1 SNHLY, CDR2 FYNNEI. The V end was cut by 5 bases, the J end by 6 bases, with 8 bases between. The CDR3 is CASSPSSEQYF. CDR3 nucleotides: TGTGCCAGCAGTCCTTCTAGCGAGCAGTACTTC.

The gene calls are TRBV4-1 and TRBJ2-3, with TRBD2 matching over 12 bases. CDR3 length equals 18 residues. Germline CDR1 reads MGHRA; CDR2 reads YSYEKL. With 3 bases clipped from V and 11 bases from J, the junction kept 18 bases outside the gene matches. CDR3 amino acids: CASSHSSSTSGGLSEQYF. The CDR3 nucleotides read TGCGCCAGCAGCCATTCCTCTTCCACTAGCGGGGGGCTCAGTGAGCAGTATTTT.

In regard to this clone: The same CDR3 can be traced to other DNA sequences in this sample. The chain couples TRBV5-6 to TRBJ2-3; D not certain. Germline V lookup: CDR1 SGHDT, CDR2 YYEEEE. Trimming took 3 bases from V and 2 from J, leaving 1 base between them. The CDR3 has 11 amino acids. The CDR3 sequence: CASSSTDTQYF. Written as DNA, the CDR3 is TGTGCCAGCAGCTCCACAGATACGCAGTATTTT.

This chain connects TRBV14 to TRBJ2-7; tentatively, D is TRBD1 or TRBD2 (7 bases each). Germline V lookup: CDR1 SGHDN, CDR2 FVKESK. The CDR3 consists of 16 residues. V lost 0 bases, J lost 0 bases, and 12 bases lay in between. CDR3 sequence reads: CASSQESGGGSYEQYF. CDR3 sequence (DNA): TGTGCCAGCAGCCAAGAGTCAGGGGGGGGCTCCTACGAGCAGTACTTC.

The V gene is TRBV9, the J gene TRBJ1-2, with D unresolved. From germline, CDR1 is SGDLS and CDR2 YYNGEE. V shed 4 bases and J shed 2 bases, with 18 bases lying between them. The length of the CDR3 is 16 residues. The CDR3 region is CASSTVPLRWNYGYTF. CDR3 nucleotides: TGTGCCAGCAGCACCGTCCCTTTACGGTGGAACTATGGCTACACCTTC. The entire variable domain, with the rest obtained from reference TRBV9 and TRBJ1-2, is as follows: DSGVTQTPKHLITATGQRVTLRCSPRSGDLSVYWYQQSLDQGLQFLIQYYNGEERAKGNILERFSAQQFPDLHSELNLSSLELGDSALYFCASSTVPLRWNYGYTFGSGTRLTVV.

The DNA of the CDR3 is TGTGCCAGCAGTTTAATTTTCGGCAAGAATTCACCCCTCCACTTT. Its translation: CASSLIFGKNSPLHF. This chain joins TRBV27 and TRBJ1-6, with D unclear. V gave up 2 bases and J gave up 7 bases, with 12 bases separating them. Germline V gives CDR1 MNHEY, CDR2 SMNVEV (reference sequence). This CDR3 is built from 15 residues.